These 8 T cell receptor beta chains share one sample of origin, sequenced in a study of control samples from healthy donors and cancer patients. Data came from immunoSEQ multiplex PCR; TCRdb stores just in-frame clones and leaves some out. The sample shows approximately 97,000 clones, about 92% of them seen only once. Sequenced sample: blood. The receptors were gathered from a woman under 30 in good health.

The V call is TRBV28, the J call TRBJ1-4; D remains ambiguous. The germline gives CDR1 MDHEN, CDR2 SYDVKM. V was shortened by 3 bases and J by 8 bases, with 13 bases between the two germline ends. The CDR3 sequence is 14 residues long. The CDR3 DNA reads TGTGCCAGCAGTTTGCCAGGTTTGGGGGAAAAACTGTTTTTT. Protein product: CASSLPGLGEKLFF.

This chain connects TRBV2 to TRBJ1-4; D uncertain. Looked up from germline, CDR1 is SNHLY and CDR2 is FYNNEI. The CDR3 runs 10 residues. The germline V and J ends were trimmed by 3 bases and 7 bases, with 0 bases remaining between them. This CDR3 is CASSDEKLFF. CDR3 DNA sequence: TGTGCCAGCAGTGATGAAAAACTGTTTTTT. Full variable domain (outside the CDR3, taken from reference TRBV2 and TRBJ1-4): EPEVTQTPSHQVTQMGQEVILRCVPISNHLYFYWYRQILGQKVEFLVSFYNNEISEKSEIFDDQFSVERPDGSNFTLKIRSTKLEDSAMYFCASSDEKLFFGSGTQLSVL.

This clone has a single count. The chain has TRBV19 and TRBJ1-5; 10 bases match TRBD1. Unmatched junction bases numbered 2, after V lost 8 bases and J lost 4 bases. This CDR3 spans 13 amino acids. Germline V gene data show CDR1 as LNHDA and CDR2 as SQIVND (reference sequence). In DNA, the CDR3 is TGTGCCAGTGGGGACAGGGGTAATCAGCCCCAGCATTTT. Its translation: CASGDRGNQPQHF.

This sequence joins TRBV6-4 and TRBJ2-1; TRBD2 agrees at 7 bases. The CDR3 sequence is 15 residues long. After removal of 8 bases from V and 5 bases from J, the junction contained 12 bases not matched to a gene. Per germline, CDR1 MRHNA and CDR2 SNTAGT. This CDR3 reads CASGEDNGGNNEQFF. CDR3 in DNA: TGTGCCAGCGGGGAGGATAACGGGGGGAACAATGAGCAGTTCTTC.

This clone was detected only a few times. The chain combines TRBV19 with TRBJ1-3; D is unclear. The CDR3 runs to 13 residues. Germline V gives CDR1 LNHDA, CDR2 SQIVND (reference sequence). The CDR3 DNA sequence: TGTGCTATCCAAGGCGGTTCTGGAAACACCATATATTTT. It translates to CAIQGGSGNTIYF.

V gene TRBV5-1 combines with J gene TRBJ2-7, with D perhaps TRBD1 or TRBD2 (5 bases each). Germline V gene sequence: CDR1 SGHRS, CDR2 YFSETQ. The CDR3 loop spans 15 amino acids. V lost 2 bases to trimming and J lost 6 bases, with 18 bases between them. CDR3 region: CASSFAPGTVPEQYF. The CDR3 DNA is TGCGCCAGCAGCTTTGCACCCGGGACGGTTCCCGAGCAGTACTTC. The variable domain in full, with the rest retrieved from reference TRBV5-1 and TRBJ2-7, is KAGVTQTPRYLIKTRGQQVTLSCSPISGHRSVSWYQQTPGQGLQFLFEYFSETQRNKGNFPGRFSGRQFSNSRSEMNVSTLELGDSALYLCASSFAPGTVPEQYFGPGTRLTVT.

This clone was found once. Here the CDR3 reads CASSLGDRLAGGTDTQYF. The CDR3 nucleotides are TGTGCCAGCAGCTTAGGGGATCGACTAGCGGGAGGGACAGATACGCAGTATTTT. The V call is TRBV7-9, the J call TRBJ2-3; 14 nucleotides align to TRBD2. Germline lookup yields CDR1 SEHNR and CDR2 FQNEAQ (reference sequence). V was clipped by 1 base and J by 3 bases; unmatched bases: 6. This CDR3 is 18 amino acids long.

The V gene is TRBV3-1 (or the pseudogene TRBV3-2), the J gene TRBJ1-5; 8 nucleotides line up with TRBD1. Germline CDR1 reads LGHDT; CDR2 reads YNNKEL (reference sequence). The CDR3 extends over 13 amino acids. V lost 5 bases to trimming and J lost 6 bases; unmatched junction nucleotides: 3. CDR3 coding DNA: TGTGCCAGCAGCACCGACAGGGGTCAGCCCCAGCATTTT. It is translated as CASSTDRGQPQHF.